The 23 T cell receptor beta chains given below trace back to one sample, sequenced in a study of shared clonotypes between healthy human individuals. Naive CD8 cells lacked CD45RO, underwent positive selection for CCR7 and left out terminally differentiated effector memory CD45RA+ cells. Generated by immunoSEQ multiplex PCR, the TCRdb table keeps only in-frame clones and is missing some. The sample lists over 2,000,000 clones; 93% were seen once. The specimen was naive CD8+ T cells from PBMCs. The receptors here all came from a man between 18 and 35 years old in good health. Some clones in this sample may be carry-over from other donors' samples.

This chain links TRBV15 with TRBJ1-3, with a tentative D call TRBD1 (5 bases). CDR1 is LNHNV and CDR2 is YYDKDF in the germline V gene (reference sequence). CDR3 length equals 16 residues. V shed 1 base and J shed 4 bases, with 14 bases lying between them. The CDR3 coding sequence is TGTGCCACCAGCAGAGTGGAACGTAGGGGCGGAAACACCATATATTTT. It encodes CATSRVERRGGNTIYF.

CDR3 DNA: TGTGCCAGCAGCTCCGGGATAGCGGATACCTACGAGCAGTACTTC. Amino acid sequence: CASSSGIADTYEQYF. This chain joins TRBV5-5 and TRBJ2-7; tentative D call: TRBD2 (6 bases). From germline, CDR1 is SGHKS and CDR2 YYEKEE (reference sequence). Trimming cost V 3 bases and J 2 bases, with 15 bases left between them. The CDR3 covers 15 residues.

The V call is TRBV5-8, the J call TRBJ2-7; 8 nucleotides line up with TRBD2. The CDR3 consists of 13 residues. V lost 3 bases and J lost 6; bases outside the gene matches: 5. Per the germline V gene, CDR1 is SGHTS and CDR2 is YDEGEE. CDR3 region: CASSWLAGAEQYF. CDR3 DNA: TGTGCCAGCAGCTGGCTAGCGGGCGCCGAGCAGTACTTC.

This chain links TRBV9 with TRBJ2-7; D is unresolved. Germline CDR1 is SGDLS and CDR2 is YYNGEE. The CDR3 sequence is 16 residues long. V shed 0 bases and J shed 5 bases, with 18 bases lying between them. The CDR3 DNA follows: TGTGCCAGCAGCGTAGGGGTAGGGTTCCGGGCCCACGAGCAGTACTTC. Its translation: CASSVGVGFRAHEQYF.

This rearrangement joins TRBV27 to TRBJ2-2; D call uncertain. The germline CDR1 and CDR2 sequences are MNHEY and SMNVEV (reference sequence). The V end was cut by 4 bases, the J end by 0 bases, with 6 bases between. This CDR3 spans 14 amino acids. The CDR3 nucleotides are TGTGCCAGCAGTTGGGGTACGAACACCGGGGAGCTGTTTTTT. Translation: CASSWGTNTGELFF.

This chain links TRBV28 with TRBJ2-1, with 7 bases fitting TRBD1. V gave up 5 bases and J gave up 6 bases; unmatched junction bases: 7. The CDR3 has 14 residues. Looked up from germline, CDR1 is MDHEN and CDR2 is SYDVKM. CDR3 sequence reads: CASSRWTGANEQFF. The CDR3 nucleotides read TGTGCCAGCAGTCGATGGACAGGAGCCAATGAGCAGTTCTTC. Full variable domain (missing parts from reference TRBV28 and TRBJ2-1): DVKVTQSSRYLVKRTGEKVFLECVQDMDHENMFWYRQDPGLGLRLIYFSYDVKMKEKGDIPEGYSVSREKKERFSLILESASTNQTSMYLCASSRWTGANEQFFGPGTRLTVL.

The V gene is TRBV28, the J gene TRBJ1-5; D gene ambiguous. Per the germline V gene, CDR1 is MDHEN and CDR2 is SYDVKM. The CDR3 length is 15 residues. Trimming shortened V by 7 bases and J by 2 bases, and 15 bases separated the two germline ends. The DNA of the CDR3 is TGTGCCAGCAAACTTACGGGGTCGGGCAATCAGCCCCAGCATTTT. Translated, it gives CASKLTGSGNQPQHF.

The genes are TRBV19 and TRBJ1-5, with D possibly being TRBD1 (5 bases). Germline V gene lookup returns CDR1 LNHDA and CDR2 SQIVND (reference sequence). V was shortened by 3 bases and J by 7 bases, with 13 bases between the two germline ends. The CDR3 loop spans 14 amino acids. CDR3 sequence: CASSMGEGLQPQHF. The CDR3 coding sequence is TGTGCCAGTAGTATGGGGGAAGGTCTCCAGCCCCAGCATTTT.

The genes are TRBV27 and TRBJ2-7, with D perhaps being TRBD1 or TRBD2 (6 bases each). V dropped 0 bases and J dropped 5 bases, with 14 bases sitting between them. Germline CDR1 and CDR2: MNHEY and SMNVEV (reference sequence). The CDR3 contains 15 residues. The CDR3 reads CASSLSRRGWDEQYF. DNA for the CDR3: TGTGCCAGCAGTTTATCGAGGAGGGGGTGGGACGAGCAGTACTTC.

CDR3 protein: CASSQVAEGPFKETQYF. The CDR3 nucleotides read TGCGCCAGCAGCCAAGTTGCCGAGGGCCCTTTTAAAGAGACCCAGTACTTC. The chain uses TRBV4-1 and TRBJ2-5; D is perhaps TRBD2 (5 bases). The CDR3 has 17 residues. Per germline, CDR1 MGHRA and CDR2 YSYEKL. Trimming left V 1 base short and J 3 bases short, with 18 bases between.

The gene calls are TRBV28 and TRBJ2-1; D unclear. Trimming took 5 bases from V and 4 from J, leaving 18 bases between them. Per the germline V gene, CDR1 is MDHEN and CDR2 is SYDVKM. The length of the CDR3 is 16 residues. As DNA, the CDR3 is TGTGCCAGCAGTCCCGACCTAGAAGCCACATACAATGAGCAGTTCTTC. Amino acids: CASSPDLEATYNEQFF.

The V gene is TRBV28, the J gene TRBJ1-5, with TRBD1 as a possible D gene (5 bases). Looked up from germline, CDR1 is MDHEN and CDR2 is SYDVKM. Deletions cut 5 bases from V and 0 bases from J, with 17 bases between. The CDR3 is 17 amino acids. This CDR3 reads CASSPDSGGFSNQPQHF. CDR3 nucleotide sequence: TGTGCCAGCAGTCCTGATAGTGGGGGGTTTAGCAATCAGCCCCAGCATTTT. Full variable domain (rest looked up from reference TRBV28 and TRBJ1-5): DVKVTQSSRYLVKRTGEKVFLECVQDMDHENMFWYRQDPGLGLRLIYFSYDVKMKEKGDIPEGYSVSREKKERFSLILESASTNQTSMYLCASSPDSGGFSNQPQHFGDGTRLSIL.

A single count supports this clone. The same CDR3 also results from other DNA sequences found in this sample. The chain couples TRBV7-9 to TRBJ1-5; D unresolved. Germline V gene sequence: CDR1 SEHNR, CDR2 FQNEAQ (reference sequence). Trimming removed 1 base at V and 0 bases at J, with 4 bases between. The CDR3 has 14 amino acids. CDR3 coding DNA: TGTGCCAGCAGCTTAGGTGATAGCAATCAGCCCCAGCATTTT. Translation: CASSLGDSNQPQHF. Complete variable domain (other parts from reference TRBV7-9 and TRBJ1-5): DTGVSQNPRHKITKRGQNVTFRCDPISEHNRLYWYRQTLGQGPEFLTYFQNEAQLEKSRLLSDRFSAERPKGSFSTLEIQRTEQGDSAMYLCASSLGDSNQPQHFGDGTRLSIL.

The rearrangement links TRBV18 to TRBJ2-7, with D perhaps TRBD1 or TRBD2 (5 bases each). There are 15 residues in the CDR3. In germline, CDR1 is KGHSH, CDR2 LQKENI. V was shortened by 2 bases and J by 5 bases, with 16 bases between the two germline ends. The chain's CDR3 is CASSPTRGDGDEQYF. The CDR3 nucleotides are TGTGCCAGCTCACCAACGAGGGGAGATGGAGACGAGCAGTACTTC. The whole variable domain, remainder taken from reference TRBV18 and TRBJ2-7, is NAGVMQNPRHLVRRRGQEARLRCSPMKGHSHVYWYRQLPEEGLKFMVYLQKENIIDESGMPKERFSAEFPKEGPSILRIQQVVRGDSAAYFCASSPTRGDGDEQYFGPGTRLTVT.

This sequence joins TRBV28 and TRBJ2-5; D possibly uses TRBD1 or TRBD2 (5 bases each). Matching the DNA end better, TRBJ2-7 makes the J call doubtful. The germline V gene has CDR1 MDHEN and CDR2 SYDVKM. The CDR3 is made up of 14 amino acids. The DNA for the CDR3 is TGTGCCAGCAGTTTACAGGGAGAAGGCGACGAGCAGTACTTC. This translates into CASSLQGEGDEQYF.

J is TRBJ2-7 and V is TRBV10-3; D remains ambiguous. The V gene's germline CDR1 is ENHRY and CDR2 SYGVKD. This CDR3 comprises 17 residues. Trimming shortened V by 0 bases and J by 7 bases, and 22 bases separated the two germline ends. CDR3 bases: TGTGCCATCAGTGAGTCGGAAGAAGGACCTCGTTCTCGGGAGCAGTACTTC. It translates to CAISESEEGPRSREQYF.

The rearrangement joins TRBV28 to TRBJ2-3; 8 positions match TRBD1. The CDR3 totals 14 residues. J was trimmed by 5 bases and V by 8 bases; bases with no gene match: 9. Germline CDR1 is MDHEN and CDR2 is SYDVKM. The CDR3 nucleotides are TGTGCCAGCCATAGGACAGGGCTGGGAGATACGCAGTATTTT. Its protein product is CASHRTGLGDTQYF. Filled out from reference TRBV28 and TRBJ2-3, the complete variable domain reads DVKVTQSSRYLVKRTGEKVFLECVQDMDHENMFWYRQDPGLGLRLIYFSYDVKMKEKGDIPEGYSVSREKKERFSLILESASTNQTSMYLCASHRTGLGDTQYFGPGTRLTVL.

The J gene is TRBJ2-1, the V gene TRBV4-2; possibly TRBD2 for D (5 bases). CDR1 and CDR2 from the germline V gene are LGHNA and YNFKEQ. Trimming took off 2 bases at V and 3 bases at J, with 14 bases between the two ends. CDR3 size: 16 residues. The CDR3 is CASSQSARAVYNEQFF. The CDR3 coding sequence is TGTGCCAGCAGCCAATCCGCGAGGGCGGTCTACAATGAGCAGTTCTTC.

V is TRBV6-1 and J is TRBJ2-7; maybe TRBD2 (5 bases). Deletions cut 1 base from V and 0 bases from J, with 13 bases between. This CDR3 spans 16 amino acids. Germline CDR1 and CDR2: MNHNS and SASEGT. Here the CDR3 DNA reads TGTGCCAGCAGTGAAGGGCTAGCTGCTAGCTCCTACGAGCAGTACTTC. It codes for CASSEGLAASSYEQYF.

V gene TRBV28 combines with J gene TRBJ2-7; 14 nucleotides align to TRBD2. The CDR3 runs 15 residues. Germline V gives CDR1 MDHEN, CDR2 SYDVKM. Losses at the gene ends were 7 bases for V and 6 bases for J; bases not matched to a gene: 8. The CDR3 region is CASTTGLAGVAEQYF. CDR3 bases: TGTGCCAGCACCACGGGACTAGCGGGAGTAGCCGAGCAGTACTTC.

This clone occurred once. The chain links TRBV9 to TRBJ2-2; 14 nucleotides agree with TRBD2. The germline V gene encodes CDR1 SGDLS and CDR2 YYNGEE. Losses at the gene ends were 2 bases for V and 4 bases for J; bases not matched to a gene: 13. The CDR3 contains 20 residues. CDR3 in amino acids: CASSVLSGLAGAHGTGELFF. Here the CDR3 DNA reads TGTGCCAGCAGCGTTTTATCGGGACTAGCGGGAGCCCACGGCACCGGGGAGCTGTTTTTT.

The genes are TRBV6-5 and TRBJ2-5, with TRBD1 as a possible D gene (5 bases). Germline-derived CDR1 and CDR2 are MNHEY and SVGAGI. The CDR3 has 15 residues. V lost 2 bases to trimming and J lost 6 bases, with 16 bases between them. The CDR3 loop reads CASSYDLAGRQTQYF. CDR3 DNA sequence: TGTGCCAGCAGTTACGATCTGGCAGGGCGGCAGACCCAGTACTTC.

The chain combines TRBV9 with TRBJ1-2, with D perhaps TRBD1 (5 bases). This CDR3 spans 15 amino acids. CDR1 and CDR2 (germline): SGDLS, YYNGEE. Trimming pared 3 bases from V and 0 bases from J, leaving 12 bases between. The CDR3 bases are TGTGCCAGCAGCGCGGGGGACGGATCTAACTATGGCTACACCTTC. Its translation is CASSAGDGSNYGYTF.